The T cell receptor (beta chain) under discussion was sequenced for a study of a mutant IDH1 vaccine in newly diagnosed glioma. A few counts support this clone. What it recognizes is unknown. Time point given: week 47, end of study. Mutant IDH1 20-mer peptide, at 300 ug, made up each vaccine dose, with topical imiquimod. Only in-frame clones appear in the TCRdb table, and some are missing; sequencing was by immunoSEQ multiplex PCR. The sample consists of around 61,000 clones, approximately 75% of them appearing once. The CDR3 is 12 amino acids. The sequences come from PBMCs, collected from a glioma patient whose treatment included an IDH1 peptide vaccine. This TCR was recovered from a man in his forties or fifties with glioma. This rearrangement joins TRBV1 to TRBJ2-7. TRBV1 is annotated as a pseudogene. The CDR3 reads CTSSQEGREQYF. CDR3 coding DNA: TGCACCAGCAGCCAAGAGGGAAGGGAGCAGTACTTC.